One sample yielded the 5 T cell receptor beta chains listed below, sequenced in a study of shared clonotypes between healthy human individuals. CD45RO-negative CD8 cells positively selected for CCR7 made up the naive population, which excluded terminally differentiated effector memory CD45RA+ cells. Data came from immunoSEQ multiplex PCR; TCRdb stores just in-frame clones and leaves some out. This sample carries some 2 million clones, approximately 94% of them seen once, and the ten largest clones take 0.9% to 1.3%. Sequencing used naive CD8+ T cells sorted from blood. These receptors all stem from a man aged 18 to 30 in good health.

About this clone itself: The identical CDR3 is also encoded by other nucleotide sequences in the sample. The rearrangement uses TRBV4-3 and TRBJ2-7, with D possibly being TRBD1 (7 bases). CDR1 LGHNA and CDR2 YSLEER come from the germline V gene. The ends were cut back, 1 base at V and 2 bases at J, with 12 bases in the middle. This CDR3 is built from 15 residues. CDR3 region: CASSQVAGGPYEQYF. In DNA form, the CDR3 reads TGCGCCAGCAGCCAAGTAGCAGGGGGGCCCTACGAGCAGTACTTC.

The rearrangement joins TRBV4-1 to TRBJ2-7, with D unclear. CDR1 and CDR2 from the germline V gene are MGHRA and YSYEKL. This CDR3 spans 13 amino acids. V was clipped by 0 bases and J by 6 bases, with 9 bases between them. The CDR3: CASSQESLLEQYF. The CDR3, as DNA: TGCGCCAGCAGCCAAGAGAGTCTTCTCGAGCAGTACTTC.

The chain employs TRBV5-8 and TRBJ2-1; possibly TRBD2 for D (6 bases). CDR3 size: 13 residues. The germline CDR1 and CDR2 sequences are SGHTS and YDEGEE. Trimming left V 4 bases short and J 13 bases short, with 18 bases between. The CDR3 DNA is TGTGCCAGCAGCCTCGCGGAGGGGCTGGGTCAGTTCTTC. Translation gives CASSLAEGLGQFF.

The chain couples TRBV6-6 to TRBJ1-5, with 7 bases that match TRBD1. The CDR3 runs 12 residues. Per the germline V gene, CDR1 is MNHNY and CDR2 is SVGAGI (reference sequence). DNA for the CDR3: TGTGCGGCAACAGGGGCTCGGCCGACCCAGCATTTT. It yields the protein CAATGARPTQHF.

The rearrangement uses TRBV28 and TRBJ1-4; a possible D gene is TRBD1 (5 bases). CDR1 is MDHEN and CDR2 is SYDVKM in the germline V gene. V was clipped by 7 bases and J by 2 bases, with 11 bases between them. This CDR3 contains 14 residues. CDR3 region: CASTSWGTNEKLFF. The CDR3 DNA sequence: TGTGCCAGCACCTCGTGGGGGACTAATGAAAAACTGTTTTTT.